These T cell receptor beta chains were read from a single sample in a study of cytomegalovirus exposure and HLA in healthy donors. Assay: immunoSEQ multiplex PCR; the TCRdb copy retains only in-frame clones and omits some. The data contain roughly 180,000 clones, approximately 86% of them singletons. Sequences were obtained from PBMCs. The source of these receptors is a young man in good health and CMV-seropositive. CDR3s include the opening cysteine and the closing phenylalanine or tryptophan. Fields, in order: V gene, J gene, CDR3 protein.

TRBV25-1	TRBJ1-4	CASSKGEKLFF
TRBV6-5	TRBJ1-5	CASSRTGLTNQPQHF
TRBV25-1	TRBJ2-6	CASSGATGANVLTF
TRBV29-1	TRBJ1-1	CSVESGGQVNTEAFF
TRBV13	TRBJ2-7	CASSFASGRASYEQYF
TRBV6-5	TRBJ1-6	CASSSGTGPSPLHF
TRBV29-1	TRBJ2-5	CSVERGQGLTTARETQYF
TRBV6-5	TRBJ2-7	CASSPRGGGALGQYF
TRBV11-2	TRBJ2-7	CASSLGSGRGSPYEQYF
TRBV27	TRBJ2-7	CASRPEGGGRGEQYF
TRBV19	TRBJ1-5	CASDPGTGISNQPQHF
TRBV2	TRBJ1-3	CASSGRAAGNTIYF
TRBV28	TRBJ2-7	CASTVRGRQGPYF
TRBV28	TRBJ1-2	CASSLDRMDYTF
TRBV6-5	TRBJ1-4	CASSYSGVDEKLFF
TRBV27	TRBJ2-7	CASKERGRPYEQYF
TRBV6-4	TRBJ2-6	CASSSDSSGANVLTF
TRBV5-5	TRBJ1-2	CASSSGTDYGYTF
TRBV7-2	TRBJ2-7	CASSLTSGGRSTYEQYF
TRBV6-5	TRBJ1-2	CASIPARGRYGYTF
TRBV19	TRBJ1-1	CASSARLGRRSEAFF
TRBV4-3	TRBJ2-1	CASSHGRDFYNEQFF
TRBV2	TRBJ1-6	CASSRDRGNSPLHF
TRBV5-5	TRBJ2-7	CASSLVLGISNEQYF
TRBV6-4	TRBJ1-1	CASSHRENTEAFF
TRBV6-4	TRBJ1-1	CASSTQNTEAFF
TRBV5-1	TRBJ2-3	CASSASPGPTDTQYF
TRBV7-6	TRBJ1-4	CASSKQETGTNEKLFF
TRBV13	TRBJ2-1	CASSFSRNEQFF
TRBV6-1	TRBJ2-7	CASSENTGSRPYEQYF
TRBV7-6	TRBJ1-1	CASSVTDRNTEAFF
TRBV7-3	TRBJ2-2	CASRKNSGAGELFF
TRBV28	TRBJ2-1	CASSFGTSTSTYNEQFF
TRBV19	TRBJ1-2	CASRDVPYGYTF
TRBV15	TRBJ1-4	CATSRAGIEGGKLFF
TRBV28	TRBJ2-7	CASSLGRLGQSYEQYF
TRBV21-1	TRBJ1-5	CASSRKYPRNSNQPQHF
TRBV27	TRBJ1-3	CASRQRGSGNTIYF
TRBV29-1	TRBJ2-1	CSVDVGYEQFF
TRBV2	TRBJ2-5	CASEVTGQETQYF
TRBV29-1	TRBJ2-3	CSVEGGGTDTQYF
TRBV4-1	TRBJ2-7	CASSLRGRSSYEQYF
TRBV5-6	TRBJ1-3	CASRVSGSPVRSGNTIYF
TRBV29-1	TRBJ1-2	CSVEDSIFSTNYGYTF
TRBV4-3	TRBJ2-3	CASSRPGTGGDTQYF
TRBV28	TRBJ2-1	CASSFRLNTGQFF
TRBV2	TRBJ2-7	CASKRELDEQYF
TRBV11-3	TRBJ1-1	CASSLEAWQGSEAFF
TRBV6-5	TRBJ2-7	CASSLRGNLEERYF
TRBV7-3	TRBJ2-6	CASSGSGTGSSGANVLTF
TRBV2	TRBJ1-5	CASSPTSFNQPQHF